A selection of T cell receptor beta chains follows, all from one sample in a study of cytomegalovirus exposure and HLA in healthy donors. Libraries were prepared by immunoSEQ multiplex PCR; TCRdb keeps only in-frame clonotypes and omits some of them. The sample consists of about 160,000 clones, 80% to 85% of them appearing once. Sequenced: PBMCs. Receptors were obtained from a boy aged 2 to 9 in good health and CMV-seronegative. Each CDR3 is given with its conserved first and last residue. The D gene is left open where the match is weak. Not every row has a clone size; where given, it reads once, few, many or a size class.

>TRBV11-2|-|-
CASSLGSGADTQYF
>TRBV9|-|-
CASSVGSFSGTNTGELFF
>TRBV19|-|once
CASSIGRADQPQHF
>TRBV10-3|-|-
CAISESGRGTEAFF
>TRBV14|TRBD1|-
CASSPDRPYEQYF
>TRBV10-1|-|-
CASSVVSKNIQYF
>TRBV9|TRBD1|-
CASSVGTGMDYGYTF
>TRBV6-5|-|-
CASSYSWQGNTEAFF
>TRBV5-4|-|few
CASSEDRASGNTIYF
>TRBV9|TRBD1|-
CASSRQATGQGKGEKLFF
>TRBV7-9|-|-
CASSSKLTVYGYTF
>TRBV4-1|-|-
CASSQQQGKETQYF
>TRBV5-1|-|-
CASSLVSGDEQFF
>TRBV6-6|-|-
CASGRVAGGEDEQFF
>TRBV12-5|TRBD2|-
CASGAGGEDTQYF
>TRBV15|-|-
CATSRLYRDWSTDTQYF
>TRBV2|-|-
CASVEGTDTQYF
>TRBV14|TRBD2|-
CASSPTSGGAVDTQYF
>TRBV7-7|-|once
CASSPYGVETQYF
>TRBV5-1|-|-
CASSSWGPQYF
>TRBV7-6|-|-
CASSLGEGIPPLHF
>TRBV5-1|-|-
CASSQDDSSYNEQFF
>TRBV7-8|-|-
CASSLASTPARWSQMNTEAFF
>TRBV5-6|TRBD1|-
CASPHPHRGLLRYSPLHF
>TRBV27|-|-
CASSPRALLANYGYTF
>TRBV15|TRBD1|once
CATSHRGRNEQFF
>TRBV6-5|TRBD1|-
CASSYQYPGQGHEQYF
>TRBV4-2|-|-
CASSQVWAPAGDTQYF
>TRBV7-9|-|-
CASSQGRTEAFF
>TRBV5-4|TRBD2|once
CASSRRASGYNEQFF
>TRBV18|-|few
CASSPAGTNYGYTF
>TRBV6-5|-|-
CASERQKGRNEQFF
>TRBV6-6|-|-
CASSRGFNEKLFF
>TRBV30|-|-
CAWSVLGPTKINYGYTF
>TRBV5-4|TRBD1|-
CASSYRRQGLFLGYTF
>TRBV27|TRBD1|-
CASSEGQGGQPQHF
>TRBV18|TRBD1|-
CATGTDSYEQYF
>TRBV6-1|-|once
CATKAASNQPQHF
>TRBV5-1|-|-
CASRGCCDTQYF
>TRBV9|-|-
CASSPQGGLNEKLFF
>TRBV5-6|-|-
CASSRHGFVDGYTF
>TRBV15|TRBD1|-
CATSRGDRGNYNEQFF
>TRBV6-6|-|few
CASSYSAGISNQPQHF
>TRBV6-5|TRBD1|few
CASSLKGQGGGYTF
>TRBV30|-|once
CAWGLSTGELFF
>TRBV10-3|-|-
CAIGTVLTDTQYF
>TRBV15|-|-
CATSAEQGTSDLTDYEQYF
>TRBV30|-|-
CAWSGGGAGFYYEQYF
>TRBV9|TRBD1|-
CASSVGTGGTDTQYF
>TRBV18|-|-
CASSRLGPEGDYGYTF